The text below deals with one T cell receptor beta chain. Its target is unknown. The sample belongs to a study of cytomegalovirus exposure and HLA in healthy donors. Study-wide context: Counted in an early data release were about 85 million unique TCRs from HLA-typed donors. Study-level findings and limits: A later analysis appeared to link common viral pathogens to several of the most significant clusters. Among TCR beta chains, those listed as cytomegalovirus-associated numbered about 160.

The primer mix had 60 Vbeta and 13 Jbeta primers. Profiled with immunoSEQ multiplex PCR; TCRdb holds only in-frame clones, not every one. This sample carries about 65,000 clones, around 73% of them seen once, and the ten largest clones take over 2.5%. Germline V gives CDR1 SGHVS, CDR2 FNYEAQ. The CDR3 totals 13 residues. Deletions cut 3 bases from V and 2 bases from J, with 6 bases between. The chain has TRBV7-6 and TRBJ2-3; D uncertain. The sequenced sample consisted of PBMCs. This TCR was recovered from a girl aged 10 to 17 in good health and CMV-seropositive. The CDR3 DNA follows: TGTGCCAGCAGCTTTGACAACACAGATACGCAGTATTTT. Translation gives CASSFDNTDTQYF.